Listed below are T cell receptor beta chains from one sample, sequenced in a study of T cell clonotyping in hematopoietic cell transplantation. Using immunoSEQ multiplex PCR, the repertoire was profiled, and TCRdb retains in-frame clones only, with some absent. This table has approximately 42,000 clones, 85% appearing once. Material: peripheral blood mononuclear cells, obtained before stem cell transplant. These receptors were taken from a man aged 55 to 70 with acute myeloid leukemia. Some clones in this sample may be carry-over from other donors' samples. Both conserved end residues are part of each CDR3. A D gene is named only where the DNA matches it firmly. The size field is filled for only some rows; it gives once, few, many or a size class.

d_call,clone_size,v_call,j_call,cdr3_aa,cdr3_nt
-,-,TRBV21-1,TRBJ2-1,CASSKVAHSYNEQFF,TGTGCCAGCAGCAAAGTGGCGCACTCCTACAATGAGCAGTTCTTC
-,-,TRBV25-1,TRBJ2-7,CASSEYSSYEQYF,TGTGCCAGCAGTGAATATAGCTCCTACGAGCAGTACTTC
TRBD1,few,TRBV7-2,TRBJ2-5,CASSFPDRAEDQYF,TGTGCCAGCAGCTTTCCGGACAGGGCCGAGGACCAGTACTTC
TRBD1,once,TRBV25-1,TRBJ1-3,CASSVAGGHTIYF,TGTGCCAGCAGTGTGGCAGGGGGGCACACCATATATTTT
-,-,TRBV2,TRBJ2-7,CASRKRGANDEQYF,TGTGCCAGCAGAAAAAGAGGGGCTAACGACGAGCAGTACTTC
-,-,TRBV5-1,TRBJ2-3,CASRPGDPTDTQYF,TGCGCCAGCAGACCGGGAGACCCCACAGATACGCAGTATTTT
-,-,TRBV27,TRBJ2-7,CASSLWGEREQYF,TGTGCCAGCAGTTTATGGGGAGAGCGGGAGCAGTACTTC
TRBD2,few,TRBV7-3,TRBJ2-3,CASSLFAGGDGTQYF,TGTGCCAGCAGCTTGTTCGCGGGGGGTGATGGGACGCAGTATTTT
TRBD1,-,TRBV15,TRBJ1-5,CATSRALVRGSQPQHF,TGTGCCACCAGCAGAGCGTTGGTCAGGGGGAGTCAGCCCCAGCATTTT
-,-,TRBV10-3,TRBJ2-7,CAISDPESYEQYF,TGTGCCATCAGTGACCCTGAATCCTACGAGCAGTACTTC
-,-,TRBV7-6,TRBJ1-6,CASSLETVNNSPLHF,TGTGCCAGCAGCTTGGAGACAGTTAATAATTCACCCCTCCACTTT
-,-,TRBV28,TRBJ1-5,CASSLSGSQPQHF,TGTGCCAGCAGTTTATCGGGGTCCCAGCCCCAGCATTTT
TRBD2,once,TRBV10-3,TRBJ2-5,CAISRTSGGDSETQYF,TGTGCCATCAGCCGGACTAGCGGGGGAGATTCGGAGACCCAGTACTTC
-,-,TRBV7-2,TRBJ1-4,CASSLSVNGNEKLFF,TGTGCCAGCAGCTTAAGTGTTAATGGTAATGAAAAACTGTTTTTT
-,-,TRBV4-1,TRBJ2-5,CASSQGSGEWETQYF,TGCGCCAGCAGCCAAGGCAGTGGGGAGTGGGAGACCCAGTACTTC
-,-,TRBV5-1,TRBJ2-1,CASGDGYNEQFF,TGCGCCAGCGGGGACGGATACAATGAGCAGTTCTTC
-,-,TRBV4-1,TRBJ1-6,CASSLESYNSPLHF,TGCGCCAGCAGCCTGGAGTCTTATAATTCACCCCTCCACTTT
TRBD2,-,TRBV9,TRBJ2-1,CASSVSGTSDIYNEQFF,TGTGCCAGCAGCGTCTCGGGGACTAGCGACATATACAATGAGCAGTTCTTC
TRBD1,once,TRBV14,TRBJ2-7,CASSHVTGVSYEQYF,TGTGCCAGCAGCCATGTGACAGGGGTCTCCTACGAGCAGTACTTC
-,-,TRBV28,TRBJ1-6,CASRAAGGNSPLHF,TGTGCCAGCAGAGCGGCAGGCGGTAATTCACCCCTCCACTTT
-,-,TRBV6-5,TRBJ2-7,CASGRESEQYF,TGTGCCAGCGGGCGGGAAAGCGAGCAGTACTTC
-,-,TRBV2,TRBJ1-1,CASNWDPEAFF,TGTGCCAGCAATTGGGACCCTGAAGCTTTCTTT
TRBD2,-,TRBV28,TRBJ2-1,CASPKPGGGAYNEQFF,TGTGCCAGCCCCAAGCCAGGCGGGGGGGCCTACAATGAGCAGTTCTTC
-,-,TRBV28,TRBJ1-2,CASRGSVREKYGYTF,TGTGCCAGCAGAGGCAGCGTCAGGGAGAAATATGGCTACACCTTC
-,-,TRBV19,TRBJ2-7,CASSPMGFEQYF,TGTGCCAGTAGTCCGATGGGGTTCGAGCAGTACTTC
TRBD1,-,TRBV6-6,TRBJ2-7,CASSYSQGRTYEQYF,TGTGCCAGCAGTTACTCACAGGGGCGAACCTACGAGCAGTACTTC
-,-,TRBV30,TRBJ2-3,CAWSVGGGTDTQYF,TGTGCCTGGAGTGTTGGGGGCGGCACAGATACGCAGTATTTT
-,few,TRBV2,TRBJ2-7,CASTSVGGTAGLGQYF,TGTGCCAGCACTTCAGTGGGGGGGACAGCCGGCCTTGGGCAGTACTTC
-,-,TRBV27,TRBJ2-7,CASRGLSRGEQYF,TGTGCCAGCAGGGGCTTAAGCAGGGGCGAGCAGTACTTC
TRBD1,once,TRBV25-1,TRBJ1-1,CASSDPGQTNTEAFF,TGTGCCAGCAGTGACCCGGGACAGACGAACACTGAAGCTTTCTTT
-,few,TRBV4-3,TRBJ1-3,CASSRGSFSGNTIYF,TGCGCCAGCAGCCGGGGTTCGTTCTCTGGAAACACCATATATTTT
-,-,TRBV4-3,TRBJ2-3,CASSQGSGVSTDTQYF,TGCGCCAGCAGCCAAGGTTCGGGGGTCAGCACAGATACGCAGTATTTT
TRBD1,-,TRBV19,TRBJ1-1,CASLRGNLNTEAFF,TGTGCCAGTCTCAGGGGGAATTTAAACACTGAAGCTTTCTTT
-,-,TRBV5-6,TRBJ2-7,CASRPEGDTRLEQYF,TGTGCCAGCAGACCCGAGGGGGACACCCGGCTCGAGCAGTACTTC
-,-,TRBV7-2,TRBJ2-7,CASSLMSVNIHEQYF,TGTGCCAGCAGCTTAATGAGCGTGAACATCCACGAGCAGTACTTC
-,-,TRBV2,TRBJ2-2,CASREGLFSTGELFF,TGTGCCAGCCGAGAGGGACTCTTCTCCACCGGGGAGCTGTTTTTT
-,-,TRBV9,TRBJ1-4,CASTPGTHHEKLFF,TGTGCCAGCACTCCCGGGACCCACCATGAAAAACTGTTTTTT
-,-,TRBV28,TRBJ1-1,CASSSLPEGTEAFF,TGTGCCAGCAGCTCCCTCCCTGAAGGCACTGAAGCTTTCTTT
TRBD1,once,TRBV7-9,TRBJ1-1,CASSFGDRGRAFF,TGTGCCAGCAGCTTTGGGGACAGGGGTAGAGCTTTCTTT
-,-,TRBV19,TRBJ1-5,CASSQGHSNQPQHF,TGTGCCAGTAGTCAAGGACACAGCAATCAGCCCCAGCATTTT
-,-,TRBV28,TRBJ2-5,CASSPGLYQETQYF,TGTGCCAGCAGTCCCGGGCTGTACCAAGAGACCCAGTACTTC
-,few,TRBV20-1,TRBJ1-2,CSAPVEGYTF,TGCAGTGCCCCGGTAGAAGGCTACACCTTC
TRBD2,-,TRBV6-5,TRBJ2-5,CASRLAGGGWETQYF,TGTGCCAGCAGACTAGCGGGGGGCGGGTGGGAGACCCAGTACTTC
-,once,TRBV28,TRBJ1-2,CASNVGGLGYGYTF,TGTGCCAGCAACGTCGGGGGGCTTGGCTATGGCTACACCTTC
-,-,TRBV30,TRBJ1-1,CAWSARGNTEAFF,TGTGCCTGGAGTGCACGGGGGAACACTGAAGCTTTCTTT
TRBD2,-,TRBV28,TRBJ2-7,CASTSSGDYPYEQYF,TGTGCCAGCACCAGCAGTGGGGACTACCCCTACGAGCAGTACTTC
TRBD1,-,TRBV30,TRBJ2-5,CAWGTGQETQYF,TGTGCCTGGGGGACAGGGCAAGAGACCCAGTACTTC
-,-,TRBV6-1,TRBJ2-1,CASLFGKGGEQFF,TGTGCCTCCCTATTTGGAAAGGGCGGTGAGCAGTTCTTC
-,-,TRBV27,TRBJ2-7,CASSLSRGYEQYF,TGTGCCAGCAGTTTAAGTCGCGGGTACGAGCAGTACTTC
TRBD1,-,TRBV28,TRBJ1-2,CASRPWDRGPTNYGYTF,TGTGCCAGCAGACCGTGGGACAGGGGGCCAACTAACTATGGCTACACCTTC
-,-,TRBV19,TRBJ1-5,CASRPQANNQPQHF,TGTGCCAGTAGGCCACAGGCGAACAATCAGCCCCAGCATTTT
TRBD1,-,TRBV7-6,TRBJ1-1,CASSLAMTGEAFF,TGTGCCAGCAGCTTAGCGATGACAGGGGAAGCTTTCTTT
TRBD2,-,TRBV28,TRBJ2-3,CASSLLGLAGTYF,TGTGCCAGCAGTTTATTGGGACTAGCGGGGACGTATTTT
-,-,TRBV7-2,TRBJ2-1,CASLGAPSYNEQFF,TGTGCCAGCCTGGGGGCTCCCTCCTACAATGAGCAGTTCTTC
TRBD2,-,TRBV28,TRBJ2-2,CASSLPLARGRDGELFF,TGTGCCAGCAGTTTGCCCCTCGCCCGGGGGAGGGACGGGGAGCTGTTTTTT
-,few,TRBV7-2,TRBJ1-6,CASSSSGTQNSPLHF,TGTGCCAGCAGCTCTTCCGGGACACAAAATTCACCCCTCCACTTT
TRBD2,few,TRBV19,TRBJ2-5,CASRLAGETQYF,TGTGCCAGTCGACTAGCAGGGGAGACCCAGTACTTC
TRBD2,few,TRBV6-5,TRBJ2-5,CASSYWAGDQETQYF,TGTGCCAGCAGTTACTGGGCGGGGGACCAAGAGACCCAGTACTTC
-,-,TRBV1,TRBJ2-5,CTSSQDPGLAGKETQYF,TGCACCAGCAGCCAAGATCCGGGACTAGCGGGAAAAGAGACCCAGTACTTC
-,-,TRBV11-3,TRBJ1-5,CASSPEFNQPQHF,TGTGCCAGCAGCCCCGAGTTCAATCAGCCCCAGCATTTT